The 18 T cell receptor beta chains reported below all come from one sample, sequenced in a study of blood T cell repertoires in COVID-19. Using immunoSEQ multiplex PCR, the repertoire was profiled, and TCRdb retains in-frame clones only, with some absent. This sample has roughly 190,000 clones, with roughly 81% found just once. The material sequenced was peripheral blood. These receptors all stem from a woman aged 70-85 years with active or convalescent COVID-19.

J is TRBJ1-3 and V is TRBV12-5; 7 nucleotides match TRBD1. Germline-derived CDR1 and CDR2 are LGHNT and FRNRAP. The J segment lost 4 bases and the V segment lost 5 bases, leaving 5 bases of the junction unmatched. The CDR3 length is 14 residues. The CDR3 protein is CASGRQTGGNTIYF. The DNA for the CDR3 is TGTGCTAGTGGTCGCCAGACAGGGGGAAACACCATATATTTT.

This clone was seen a handful of times. The rearrangement links TRBV2 to TRBJ1-5; D gene ambiguous. The CDR3 has 15 residues. Deletions cut 1 base from V and 3 bases from J, with 10 bases between. Germline CDR1 SNHLY, CDR2 FYNNEI. CDR3 residues: CASSEDGLPNQPQHF. The CDR3 DNA reads as TGTGCCAGCAGTGAAGACGGACTCCCCAATCAGCCCCAGCATTTT.

This chain connects TRBV6-5 to TRBJ2-5; possible D gene TRBD1, 6 bases. This CDR3 spans 13 amino acids. The ends were cut back, 9 bases at V and 4 bases at J, with 15 bases in the middle. Germline assignment: CDR1 MNHEY and CDR2 SVGAGI. The CDR3 loop reads CASSDRFRETQYF. CDR3 in DNA: TGTGCCAGTTCAGACAGGTTCCGAGAGACCCAGTACTTC.

The V call is TRBV28, the J call TRBJ1-2; TRBD1 is a possible D gene (5 bases). CDR3 length: 12 residues. Trimming took 11 bases from V and 5 from J, leaving 15 bases between them. Germline CDR1 MDHEN, CDR2 SYDVKM. The CDR3 loop is CAWANRGYGYTF. The CDR3 DNA reads as TGTGCCTGGGCCAATCGGGGGTATGGCTACACCTTC.

V is TRBV7-3 and J is TRBJ2-3; 7 bases are shared with TRBD2. This CDR3 contains 16 residues. Trimming cost V 2 bases and J 6 bases; bases outside gene matches: 11. CDR1 is SGHTA, CDR2 FQGTGA, per germline. CDR3 bases: TGTGCCAGCAGCTTAGGGAGGGCAGCGGGGACGGATACGCAGTATTTT. Translated: CASSLGRAAGTDTQYF. The full variable domain, rest sourced from reference TRBV7-3 and TRBJ2-3, is GAGVSQTPSNKVTEKGKYVELRCDPISGHTALYWYRQSLGQGPEFLIYFQGTGAADDSGLPNDRFFAVRPEGSVSTLKIQRTERGDSAVYLCASSLGRAAGTDTQYFGPGTRLTVL.

The genes are TRBV3-1 (or the pseudogene TRBV3-2) and TRBJ1-4; D may be TRBD1 (5 bases). V dropped 1 base and J dropped 7 bases, with 10 bases sitting between them. Germline V gene lookup returns CDR1 LGHDT and CDR2 YNNKEL (reference sequence). The CDR3 runs to 14 residues. CDR3: CASSQGRDREKLFF. The CDR3 nucleotides are TGTGCCAGCAGCCAAGGCAGGGATCGTGAAAAACTGTTTTTT.

This chain connects TRBV19 to TRBJ2-3; D not certain. This CDR3 has 16 amino acids. V lost 3 bases and J lost 1, with 14 bases in between. The V gene's germline CDR1 is LNHDA and CDR2 SQIVND (reference sequence). CDR3 sequence (DNA): TGTGCCAGTAGTATCGATTTCCAATCGGGCACAGATACGCAGTATTTT. Translated, it gives CASSIDFQSGTDTQYF. Combining the CDR3 with reference TRBV19 and TRBJ2-3 gives the whole variable domain DGGITQSPKYLFRKEGQNVTLSCEQNLNHDAMYWYRQDPGQGLRLIYYSQIVNDFQKGDIAEGYSVSREKKESFPLTVTSAQKNPTAFYLCASSIDFQSGTDTQYFGPGTRLTVL.

The rearrangement joins TRBV7-9 to TRBJ2-5, with D maybe TRBD2 (6 bases). The CDR3 sequence is 14 residues long. The V gene's germline CDR1 is SEHNR and CDR2 FQNEAQ (reference sequence). V was pared by 5 bases and J by 5 bases, with 15 bases between. The CDR3 bases are TGTGCCAGCAGCCGCGGGACTCTGGCGGAGACCCAGTACTTC. It yields the protein CASSRGTLAETQYF.

The rearrangement joins TRBV28 to TRBJ2-3, with D unresolved. V was shortened by 5 bases and J by 1 base, with 19 bases between the two germline ends. The CDR3 length is 17 residues. The V gene's germline CDR1 is MDHEN and CDR2 SYDVKM. CDR3 sequence reads: CASSPSGGALGTDTQYF. The CDR3 nucleotides read TGTGCCAGCAGTCCGAGTGGCGGAGCGTTGGGCACAGATACGCAGTATTTT.

This clone was seen only a few times. J is TRBJ1-1 and V is TRBV25-1; D remains unclear. The CDR3 has 13 amino acids. With 5 bases removed from V and 7 bases from J, the gap between germline ends came to 14 bases. Germline V gene sequence: CDR1 MGHDK, CDR2 SYGVNS. The CDR3 coding sequence is TGTGCCAGCAGTACCCCCGCAGGCTTTGAAGCTTTCTTT. The encoded protein is CASSTPAGFEAFF.

The chain is built from TRBV11-2 and TRBJ2-2; 7 nucleotides line up with TRBD2. The CDR3 runs 16 residues. V trimming: 6 bases; J trimming: 6 bases; junction bases outside the gene matches: 13. Germline CDR1 SGHAT, CDR2 FQNNGV. The CDR3: CASSPTAGVGAGELFF. Written as DNA, the CDR3 is TGTGCCAGCAGTCCAACGGCGGGAGTGGGGGCCGGGGAGCTGTTTTTT.

The chain employs TRBV9 and TRBJ2-1; TRBD2 agrees at 10 bases. Germline CDR1 is SGDLS and CDR2 is YYNGEE. With 1 base clipped from V and 3 bases from J, the junction kept 4 bases outside the gene matches. This CDR3 contains 16 residues. CDR3 sequence: CASSVRLAGDYNEQFF. The CDR3 region has the DNA TGTGCCAGCAGCGTAAGGCTAGCGGGAGACTACAATGAGCAGTTCTTC.

In its sample, this clone was seen a few times. This chain connects TRBV5-1 to TRBJ1-1, with 7 bases matching TRBD1. V lost 1 base, J lost 0 bases, and 3 bases stayed unmatched. CDR3 length equals 15 residues. Germline CDR1 SGHRS, CDR2 YFSETQ. The CDR3 coding sequence is TGCGCCAGCAGCTTGATTACAGGGGTGAACACTGAAGCTTTCTTT. Translated, it gives CASSLITGVNTEAFF.

This chain links TRBV9 with TRBJ2-3; 9 nucleotides line up with TRBD2. Trimming cost V 0 bases and J 5 bases; bases outside gene matches: 10. Germline CDR1 and CDR2: SGDLS and YYNGEE. The CDR3 totals 17 residues. CDR3 in DNA: TGTGCCAGCAGCGTAGGTGGCGGGACTAGCCTCCGAGATACGCAGTATTTT. Protein: CASSVGGGTSLRDTQYF.

This sequence joins TRBV9 and TRBJ1-1; TRBD1 might be the D (5 bases). Germline V gene sequence: CDR1 SGDLS, CDR2 YYNGEE. Trimming stripped 0 bases from V and 0 bases from J, with 9 bases between. The CDR3 loop spans 15 amino acids. CDR3 bases: TGTGCCAGCAGCGTAGCGGGGGGACTGAACACTGAAGCTTTCTTT. It encodes CASSVAGGLNTEAFF.

The CDR3 DNA is TGTGCCAGCAGGTCGCGAATGGGCACAGATACGCAGTATTTT. Translation: CASRSRMGTDTQYF. This chain links TRBV6-5 with TRBJ2-3; D is ambiguous. The germline V gene has CDR1 MNHEY and CDR2 SVGAGI. This CDR3 region has 14 residues. V lost 6 bases to trimming and J lost 1 base, with 11 bases between them.

The chain links TRBV2 to TRBJ2-2; D call uncertain. With 6 bases removed from V and 7 bases from J, the gap between germline ends came to 12 bases. Germline V gene lookup returns CDR1 SNHLY and CDR2 FYNNEI. CDR3 length: 13 residues. CDR3 in DNA: TGTGCCAGCAGAGTTGAGGTTTTCGGGGAGCTGTTTTTT. Protein sequence: CASRVEVFGELFF.

The chain has TRBV2 and TRBJ1-5, with D uncertain. The CDR3 loop spans 18 amino acids. Germline values: CDR1 SNHLY, CDR2 FYNNEI. The V gene lost 3 bases and the J gene lost 0 bases, with 18 bases spanning the gap. The CDR3 region has the DNA TGTGCCAGCAGTGAGATTGGCCAGGCGTCCGATAGCAATCAGCCCCAGCATTTT. Translating gives CASSEIGQASDSNQPQHF.